A selection of T cell receptor beta chains follows, all from one sample in a study of multiple sclerosis patients with progressive multifocal leukoencephalopathy. Sequencing was performed with immunoSEQ multiplex PCR; in TCRdb, only in-frame clones are kept and a portion is missing. The data hold some 30,000 clones, with nearly 95% observed a single time. Sequencing was carried out using PBMCs. These receptors all come from a man between 25 and 39 years old with multiple sclerosis. CDR3s include the opening cysteine and the closing phenylalanine or tryptophan. A D gene is named only where the DNA matches it firmly. Clone size is stated in some rows and not others, as once, few, many or a class when expanded.

D gene: TRBD1; J gene: TRBJ2-4; CDR3 length: 16; clone size: .; V gene: TRBV5-8; CDR3 protein: CASSPGTGGLENIQYF; CDR3 DNA: TGTGCCAGCAGCCCTGGGACAGGGGGCCTCGAAAACATTCAGTACTTC
D gene: .; J gene: TRBJ1-5; CDR3 length: 13; clone size: .; V gene: TRBV18; CDR3 protein: CASSPWQDQPQHF; CDR3 DNA: TGTGCCAGCTCACCCTGGCAGGATCAGCCCCAGCATTTT
D gene: .; J gene: TRBJ1-2; CDR3 length: 11; clone size: .; V gene: TRBV20-1; CDR3 protein: CSARDNYGYTF; CDR3 DNA: TGCAGTGCTAGAGATAATTACGGCTACACCTTC
D gene: .; J gene: TRBJ1-1; CDR3 length: 13; clone size: few; V gene: TRBV14; CDR3 protein: CASSPRQDAEAFF; CDR3 DNA: TGTGCCAGCAGCCCCCGTCAGGACGCTGAAGCTTTCTTT
D gene: .; J gene: TRBJ2-3; CDR3 length: 13; clone size: .; V gene: TRBV2; CDR3 protein: CASSAVETDTQYF; CDR3 DNA: TGTGCCAGCAGTGCCGTTGAGACAGATACGCAGTATTTT
D gene: TRBD2; J gene: TRBJ2-1; CDR3 length: 14; clone size: .; V gene: TRBV6-5; CDR3 protein: CATQGLAGDNEQFF; CDR3 DNA: TGTGCCACTCAAGGACTAGCGGGGGATAATGAGCAGTTCTTC
D gene: .; J gene: TRBJ1-4; CDR3 length: 15; clone size: .; V gene: TRBV9; CDR3 protein: CASSVGGREGEKLFF; CDR3 DNA: TGTGCCAGCAGCGTAGGCGGCAGGGAAGGTGAAAAACTGTTTTTT
D gene: TRBD1; J gene: TRBJ1-2; CDR3 length: 15; clone size: .; V gene: TRBV7-2; CDR3 protein: CASSSPGTGYGGYTF; CDR3 DNA: TGTGCCAGCAGCTCTCCCGGGACAGGGTACGGTGGCTACACCTTC
D gene: .; J gene: TRBJ2-2; CDR3 length: 12; clone size: .; V gene: TRBV27; CDR3 protein: CASSLYTGELFF; CDR3 DNA: TGTGCCAGCAGTCTATACACCGGGGAGCTGTTTTTT
D gene: .; J gene: TRBJ1-3; CDR3 length: 13; clone size: once; V gene: TRBV19; CDR3 protein: CASSIDLRNTIYF; CDR3 DNA: TGTGCCAGTAGTATAGATCTCCGAAACACCATATATTTT